These 2 T cell receptor beta chains came from one sample sequenced in a study of cytomegalovirus exposure and HLA in healthy donors (TCRdb year 2017). Library preparation used the immunoSEQ multiplex PCR assay. A mixture of 60 forward primers for TCR Vbeta segments and 13 reverse primers for TCR Jbeta segments was used in the multiplex PCR. TCRdb's version of the immuneACCESS table is confined to in-frame rearrangements and falls short of the full clone set. An unresolved V gene accounts for under half of the shortfall where checked; the remainder is of unknown origin. The sample records 170,000 or so clones, approximately 88% of which are singletons. 0.38% of the sample is held by the ten biggest clonotypes. Source material: PBMCs. The receptors come from a boy aged 2-9 years in good health and CMV-seronegative.

V and J are TRBV7-6 and TRBJ2-2; D is possibly TRBD1 (6 bases). Trimming took 3 bases from V and 0 from J, leaving 23 bases between them. The CDR3 runs to 20 residues. Germline-derived CDR1 and CDR2 are SGHVS and FNYEAQ. In DNA, the CDR3 is TGTGCCAGCAGCTTGGACAGTTTGGATAAGCCTCTGGCGAACACCGGGGAGCTGTTTTTT. This sequence encodes CASSLDSLDKPLANTGELFF.

A word on this clone: At one of its ends the junction is not consistent with the germline gene, which may arise from a read error. The chain carries TRBV29-1 and TRBJ2-7; tentative D call: TRBD2 (6 bases). The CDR3 runs 11 residues. Germline-derived CDR1 and CDR2 are SQVTM and ANQGSEA. The CDR3 reads CSVIEGMGEDF. The CDR3 region has the DNA TGCAGCGTTATCGAGGGCATGGGGGAGGACTTC.